This T cell receptor (beta chain) emerged from a study of cytomegalovirus exposure and HLA in healthy donors. Regarding the study as a whole: In a later analysis, parvovirus B19, influenza, CMV and Epstein-Barr virus appeared linked to several top co-occurrence clusters. Rarity held for most TCR sequences, but there were some public TCRs that occurred in many donors. Reported findings show TCR beta sequences accurately forecast HLA-A and HLA-B alleles in most subjects.

Donors were ostensibly healthy at sampling, although undocumented immune exposures were probable. Trimming shortened V by 4 bases and J by 7 bases, and 13 bases separated the two germline ends. Per germline, CDR1 MNHEY and CDR2 SVGAGI. The CDR3 length is 14 residues. This clone has only a few counts. Its antigen is not known. Use of 60 Vbeta and 13 Jbeta primers characterized the PCR. TCRdb keeps only in-frame clones here, not all; method: immunoSEQ multiplex PCR. Of some 98,000 clones in the sample, about four fifths were seen once. Sequencing used PBMCs. The clonotype originates from a human donor in good health. J is TRBJ1-4 and V is TRBV6-5; a possible D gene is TRBD1 (6 bases). CDR3 bases: TGTGCCAGCAGTTCCCTAGACAGGTCTGAAAAACTGTTTTTT. Protein: CASSSLDRSEKLFF.